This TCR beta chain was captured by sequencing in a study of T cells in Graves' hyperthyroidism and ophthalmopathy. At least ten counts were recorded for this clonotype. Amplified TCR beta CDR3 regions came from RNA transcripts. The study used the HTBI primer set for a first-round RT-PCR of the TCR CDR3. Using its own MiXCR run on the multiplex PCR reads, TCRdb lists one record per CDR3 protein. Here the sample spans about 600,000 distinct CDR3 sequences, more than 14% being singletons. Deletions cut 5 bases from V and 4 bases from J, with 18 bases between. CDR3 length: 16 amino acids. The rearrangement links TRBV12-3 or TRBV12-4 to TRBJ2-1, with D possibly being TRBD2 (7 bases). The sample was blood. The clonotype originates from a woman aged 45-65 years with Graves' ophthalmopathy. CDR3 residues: CASSPTGGGGYNEQFF. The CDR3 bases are TGTGCCAGCAGTCCGACAGGAGGCGGGGGATACAATGAGCAGTTCTTC.